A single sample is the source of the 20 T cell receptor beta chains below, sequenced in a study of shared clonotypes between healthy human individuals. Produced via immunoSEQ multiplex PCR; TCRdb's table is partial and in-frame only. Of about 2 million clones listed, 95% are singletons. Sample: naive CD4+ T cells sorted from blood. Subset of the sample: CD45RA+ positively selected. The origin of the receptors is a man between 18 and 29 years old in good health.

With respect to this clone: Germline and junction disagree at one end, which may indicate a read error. The DNA of the CDR3 is TGCGCCAGCGGTCAGACCGGGCATCCCTACGAGCAGTACTTC. Its protein is CASGQTGHPYEQYF. V usage is TRBV23-1 and J usage is TRBJ2-7, with D unclear. TRBV23-1 is an ORF, with its function uncertain. CDR3 size: 14 residues.

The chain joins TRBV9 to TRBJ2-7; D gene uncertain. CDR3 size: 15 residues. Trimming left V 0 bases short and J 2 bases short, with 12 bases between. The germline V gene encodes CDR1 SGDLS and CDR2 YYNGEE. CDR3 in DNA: TGTGCCAGCAGCGTAGCAGGCGTTCACACCTACGAGCAGTACTTC. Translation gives CASSVAGVHTYEQYF.

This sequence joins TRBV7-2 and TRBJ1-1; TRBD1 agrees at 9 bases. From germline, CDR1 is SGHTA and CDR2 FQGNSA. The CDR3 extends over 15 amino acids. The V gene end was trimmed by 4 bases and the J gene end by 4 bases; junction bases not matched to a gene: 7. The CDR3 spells CASSYQTGGFTEAFF. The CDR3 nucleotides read TGTGCCAGCAGCTACCAAACAGGGGGCTTCACTGAAGCTTTCTTT.

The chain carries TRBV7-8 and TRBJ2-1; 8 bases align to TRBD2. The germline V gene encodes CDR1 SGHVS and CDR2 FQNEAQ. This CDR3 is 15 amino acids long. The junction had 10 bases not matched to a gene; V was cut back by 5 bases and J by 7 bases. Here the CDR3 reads CASSAGTSFLNEQFF. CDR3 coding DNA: TGTGCCAGCAGCGCCGGGACTAGTTTCCTGAATGAGCAGTTCTTC.

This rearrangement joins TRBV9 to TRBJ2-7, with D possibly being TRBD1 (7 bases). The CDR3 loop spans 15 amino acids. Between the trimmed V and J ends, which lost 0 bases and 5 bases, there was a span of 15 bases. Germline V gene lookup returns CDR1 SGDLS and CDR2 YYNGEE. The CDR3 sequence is CASSVDGRGADEQYF. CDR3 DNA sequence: TGTGCCAGCAGCGTAGACGGCAGGGGGGCTGACGAGCAGTACTTC.

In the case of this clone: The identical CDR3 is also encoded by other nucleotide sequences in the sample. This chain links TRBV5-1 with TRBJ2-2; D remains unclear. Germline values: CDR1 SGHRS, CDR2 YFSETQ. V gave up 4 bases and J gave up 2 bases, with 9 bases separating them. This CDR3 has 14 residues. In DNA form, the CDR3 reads TGCGCCAGCAGCCTGGGTCCCAACACCGGGGAGCTGTTTTTT. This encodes CASSLGPNTGELFF.

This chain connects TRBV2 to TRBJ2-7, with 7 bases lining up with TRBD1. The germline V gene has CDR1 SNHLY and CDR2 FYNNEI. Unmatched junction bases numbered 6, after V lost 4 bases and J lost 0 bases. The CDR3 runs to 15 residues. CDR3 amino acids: CASSVGTAISYEQYF. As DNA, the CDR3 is TGTGCCAGCAGTGTCGGGACAGCAATCTCCTACGAGCAGTACTTC.

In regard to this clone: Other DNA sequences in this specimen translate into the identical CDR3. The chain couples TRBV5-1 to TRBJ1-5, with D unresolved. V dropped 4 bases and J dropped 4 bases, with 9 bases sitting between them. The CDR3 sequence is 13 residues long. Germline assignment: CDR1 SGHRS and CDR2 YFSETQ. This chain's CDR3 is CASSLGPNQPQHF. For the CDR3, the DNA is TGCGCCAGCAGCCTCGGACCGAATCAGCCCCAGCATTTT.

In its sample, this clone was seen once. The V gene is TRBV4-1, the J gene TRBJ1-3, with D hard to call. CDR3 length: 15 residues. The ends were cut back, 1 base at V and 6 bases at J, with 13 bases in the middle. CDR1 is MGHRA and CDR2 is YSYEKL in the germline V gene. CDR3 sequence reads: CASSQGSVLENTIYF. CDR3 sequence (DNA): TGCGCCAGCAGCCAAGGCTCCGTTCTTGAAAACACCATATATTTT.

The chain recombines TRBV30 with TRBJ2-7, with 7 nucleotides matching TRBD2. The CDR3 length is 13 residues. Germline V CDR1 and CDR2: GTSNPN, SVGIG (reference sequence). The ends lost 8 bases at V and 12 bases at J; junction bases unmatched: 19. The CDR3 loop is CAVGTTNTGSGYF. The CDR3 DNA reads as TGTGCCGTTGGGACTACTAATACGGGGTCGGGGTACTTC.

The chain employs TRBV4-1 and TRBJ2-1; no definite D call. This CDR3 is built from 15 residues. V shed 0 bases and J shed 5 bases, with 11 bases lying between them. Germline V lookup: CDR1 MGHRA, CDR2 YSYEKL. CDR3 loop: CASSQDIRTNNEQFF. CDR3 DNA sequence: TGCGCCAGCAGCCAAGATATTCGGACGAACAATGAGCAGTTCTTC.

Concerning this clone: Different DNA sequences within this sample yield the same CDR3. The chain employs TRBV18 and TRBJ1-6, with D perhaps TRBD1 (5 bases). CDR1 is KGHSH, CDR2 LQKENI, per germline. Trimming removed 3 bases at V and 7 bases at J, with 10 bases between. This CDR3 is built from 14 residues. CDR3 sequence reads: CASSPGGYNSPLHF. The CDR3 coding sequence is TGTGCCAGCTCACCCGGGGGTTACAATTCACCCCTCCACTTT.

The CDR3: CASSHQGLAGAEGLYEQYF. The CDR3 nucleotides are TGCGCCAGCAGTCACCAGGGACTAGCGGGGGCAGAGGGTCTCTACGAGCAGTACTTC. This chain links TRBV4-1 with TRBJ2-7; TRBD2 matches at 14 bases. The trim removed 6 bases at V and 3 bases at J, leaving 16 bases unmatched. CDR1 is MGHRA and CDR2 is YSYEKL in the germline V gene. The CDR3 is 19 residues long.

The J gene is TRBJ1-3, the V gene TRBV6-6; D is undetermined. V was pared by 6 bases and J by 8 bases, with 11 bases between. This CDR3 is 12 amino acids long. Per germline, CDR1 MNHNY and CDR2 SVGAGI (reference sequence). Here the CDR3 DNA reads TGTGCCAGCAGCACGGGGAGCGACACCATATATTTT. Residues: CASSTGSDTIYF.

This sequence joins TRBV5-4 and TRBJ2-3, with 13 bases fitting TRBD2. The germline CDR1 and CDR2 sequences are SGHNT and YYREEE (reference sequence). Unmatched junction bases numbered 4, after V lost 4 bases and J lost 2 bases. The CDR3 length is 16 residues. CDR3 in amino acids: CASSPTSGGPTDTQYF. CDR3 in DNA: TGTGCCAGCAGCCCGACTAGCGGGGGGCCCACAGATACGCAGTATTTT.

DNA of the CDR3: TGTGCCAGCAGCTTGGAACCTTCGGAGACCCAGTACTTC. Translation: CASSLEPSETQYF. The V call is TRBV7-2, the J call TRBJ2-5; no clear D. CDR3 length: 13 amino acids. V shed 3 bases and J shed 5 bases, with 10 bases lying between them. Germline V gene data show CDR1 as SGHTA and CDR2 as FQGNSA. The variable domain in full, completed from reference TRBV7-2 and TRBJ2-5, reads GAGVSQSPSNKVTEKGKDVELRCDPISGHTALYWYRQSLGQGLEFLIYFQGNSAPDKSGLPSDRFSAERTGGSVSTLTIQRTQQEDSAVYLCASSLEPSETQYFGPGTRLLVL.

CDR3 coding DNA: TGTGCCAGCAGCTCCTTGAGTAGCGGGTCCTACAATGAGCAGTTCTTC. Its translation is CASSSLSSGSYNEQFF. The chain joins TRBV13 to TRBJ2-1, with TRBD2 matching 7 bases. Germline assignment: CDR1 PRHDT and CDR2 FYEKMQ (reference sequence). This CDR3 has 16 amino acids. The V segment lost 4 bases and the J segment 1 base; nucleotides outside the gene matches: 7.

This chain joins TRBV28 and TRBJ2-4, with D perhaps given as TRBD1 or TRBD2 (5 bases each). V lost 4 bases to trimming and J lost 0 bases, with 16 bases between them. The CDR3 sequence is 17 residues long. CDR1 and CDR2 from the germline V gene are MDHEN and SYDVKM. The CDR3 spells CASSYGTPGLAKNIQYF. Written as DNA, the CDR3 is TGTGCCAGCAGTTACGGGACGCCGGGATTAGCCAAAAACATTCAGTACTTC.

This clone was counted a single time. In DNA, the CDR3 is TGTGCCAGCAGCGCTGACCCTAGACCCGACGAGCAGTACTTC. Translation gives CASSADPRPDEQYF. The chain combines TRBV9 with TRBJ2-7; D ambiguous. Germline V gene lookup returns CDR1 SGDLS and CDR2 YYNGEE. Trimming cost V 3 bases and J 5 bases, with 15 bases left between them. CDR3 length: 14 amino acids. Supplemented by reference TRBV9 and TRBJ2-7, the full variable domain reads DSGVTQTPKHLITATGQRVTLRCSPRSGDLSVYWYQQSLDQGLQFLIQYYNGEERAKGNILERFSAQQFPDLHSELNLSSLELGDSALYFCASSADPRPDEQYFGPGTRLTVT.

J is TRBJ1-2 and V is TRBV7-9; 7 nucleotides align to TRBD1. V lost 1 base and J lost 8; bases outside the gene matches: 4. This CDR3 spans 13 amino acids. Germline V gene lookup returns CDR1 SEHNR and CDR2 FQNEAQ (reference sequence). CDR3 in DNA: TGTGCCAGCAGCTTAGTACAGGGGAGCGGCTACACCTTC. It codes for CASSLVQGSGYTF. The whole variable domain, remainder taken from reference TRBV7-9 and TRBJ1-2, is DTGVSQNPRHKITKRGQNVTFRCDPISEHNRLYWYRQTLGQGPEFLTYFQNEAQLEKSRLLSDRFSAERPKGSFSTLEIQRTEQGDSAMYLCASSLVQGSGYTFGSGTRLTVV.